Shown below are 15 T cell receptor beta chains from a single sample sequenced in a study of shared clonotypes between healthy human individuals (TCRdb year 2020). Library construction relied on the immunoSEQ multiplex PCR assay. TCRdb obtained this table from immuneACCESS and retained in-frame rearrangements with V and J assigned. These tables miss some clones; where compared with another copy, unresolved V genes account for less than half of the shortfall, and the remainder is unexplained. The sample records about 2.1 million clones, 93% of which are singletons. 1.5% to 2% of the sample lies in the top ten. CD8 naive samples were CD45RO-negative cells positively selected for CCR7, giving a CD45RA+CCR7+ population that excluded TemRA cells. The sequencing input was naive CD8+ T cells from PBMCs. Read against the paper, the sample's cell subset or site label means: CD45RA+CCR7+. The receptors derive from a man younger than 35 in good health. Some clones in this sample may be carry-over from other donors' samples.

V and J are TRBV7-9 and TRBJ2-1; D gene uncertain. Looked up from germline, CDR1 is SEHNR and CDR2 is FQNEAQ (reference sequence). The CDR3 covers 14 residues. Trimming removed 4 bases from V and 8 bases from J, with 15 bases in between. CDR3 coding DNA: TGTGCCAGCAGCTCCCCAGCCCCGGGTTATGAGCAGTTCTTC. Protein: CASSSPAPGYEQFF.

This chain links TRBV25-1 with TRBJ2-3; D possibly corresponds to TRBD2 (5 bases). The CDR3 length is 12 residues. V dropped 2 bases and J dropped 9 bases, with 9 bases sitting between them. CDR1 MGHDK and CDR2 SYGVNS come from the germline V gene. Here the CDR3 reads CASSEEAGTQYF. CDR3 bases: TGTGCCAGCAGTGAAGAGGCGGGCACGCAGTATTTT.

The chain has TRBV7-9 and TRBJ1-2; D is perhaps TRBD1 (5 bases). CDR1 is SEHNR, CDR2 FQNEAQ, per germline (reference sequence). The CDR3 runs to 14 residues. V lost 3 bases, J lost 4 bases, and 12 bases lay in between. The CDR3 protein is CASSFGADFYGYTF. The CDR3 DNA follows: TGTGCCAGCAGCTTTGGGGCTGATTTCTATGGCTACACCTTC.

The V call is TRBV19, the J call TRBJ2-7; 10 bases map to TRBD2. V was clipped by 5 bases and J by 4 bases; unmatched bases: 8. The V gene's germline CDR1 is LNHDA and CDR2 SQIVND (reference sequence). There are 15 residues in the CDR3. The CDR3, as DNA: TGTGCCAGTAGTTGGGCTAGCGGGAGTTCTTACGAGCAGTACTTC. Amino acids: CASSWASGSSYEQYF.

This clone was observed a few times. The rearrangement links TRBV13 to TRBJ2-7, with 8 bases lining up with TRBD1. This CDR3 contains 15 residues. V shed 5 bases and J 3 bases; nucleotides not matched to a gene: 9. Germline V CDR1 and CDR2: PRHDT, FYEKMQ (reference sequence). The CDR3 DNA reads as TGTGCCAGCAGCCGACTGGGACAGGAGCACTACGAGCAGTACTTC. Its protein product is CASSRLGQEHYEQYF.

The J gene is TRBJ1-1, the V gene TRBV6-5; possibly TRBD1 for D (5 bases). Trimming pared 4 bases from V and 3 bases from J, leaving 15 bases between. Looked up from germline, CDR1 is MNHEY and CDR2 is SVGAGI. The CDR3 contains 15 residues. The CDR3 coding sequence is TGTGCCAGCAGTTCTCCGGGACGGCGGGACACTGAAGCTTTCTTT. It yields the protein CASSSPGRRDTEAFF.

The chain employs TRBV5-4 and TRBJ2-7; 8 nucleotides align to TRBD1. Per the germline V gene, CDR1 is SGHNT and CDR2 is YYREEE (reference sequence). Losses at the gene ends were 4 bases for V and 6 bases for J; bases not matched to a gene: 12. This CDR3 is 15 amino acids long. The CDR3 sequence: CASSVPGTQGAEQYF. In DNA form, the CDR3 reads TGTGCCAGCAGCGTTCCCGGGACCCAGGGGGCCGAGCAGTACTTC.

This chain links TRBV29-1 with TRBJ1-2; D is unresolved. Germline V gene lookup returns CDR1 SQVTM and CDR2 ANQGSEA. CDR3 size: 14 residues. Trimming pared 7 bases from V and 4 bases from J, leaving 19 bases between. As DNA, the CDR3 is TGCAGCGCTGCCGTGGCCAACTACGTCTATGGCTACACCTTC. Protein product: CSAAVANYVYGYTF. Full variable domain (remainder filled in from reference TRBV29-1 and TRBJ1-2): SAVISQKPSRDICQRGTSLTIQCQVDSQVTMMFWYRQQPGQSLTLIATANQGSEATYESGFVIDKFPISRPNLTFSTLTVSNMSPEDSSIYLCSAAVANYVYGYTFGSGTRLTVV.

CDR3 DNA sequence: TGTGCCAGCAGCCCCCTCGGAGGAGGGGGGCACAATGAGCAGTTCTTC. It codes for CASSPLGGGGHNEQFF. This chain joins TRBV7-3 and TRBJ2-1, with D perhaps matching TRBD1 or TRBD2 (6 bases each). CDR3 size: 16 residues. CDR1 is SGHTA, CDR2 FQGTGA, per germline. V was clipped by 5 bases and J by 5 bases, with 19 bases between them.

V gene TRBV5-6 combines with J gene TRBJ2-1, with 9 bases that match TRBD1. This CDR3 has 14 amino acids. Germline V gives CDR1 SGHDT, CDR2 YYEEEE. V lost 4 bases, J lost 8 bases, and 7 bases stayed unmatched. The DNA for the CDR3 is TGTGCCAGCAGCCCCAGGACAGGGGTCTATGAGCAGTTCTTC. This codes for CASSPRTGVYEQFF.

The chain recombines TRBV2 with TRBJ2-1; the D call may be TRBD1 or TRBD2 (9 bases each). Between the trimmed V and J ends, which lost 8 bases and 12 bases, there was a span of 32 bases. The length of the CDR3 is 17 residues. Germline CDR1 reads SNHLY; CDR2 reads FYNNEI. The CDR3 reads CASSDRGVLAGSLPQFF. The CDR3 DNA reads as TGTGCCAGCTCCGACAGGGGGGTTCTAGCGGGGTCCCTCCCGCAGTTCTTC. Using reference TRBV2 and TRBJ2-1 for the parts outside the CDR3, the full variable domain is EPEVTQTPSHQVTQMGQEVILRCVPISNHLYFYWYRQILGQKVEFLVSFYNNEISEKSEIFDDQFSVERPDGSNFTLKIRSTKLEDSAMYFCASSDRGVLAGSLPQFFGPGTRLTVL.

The chain links TRBV5-8 to TRBJ1-2; a possible D gene is TRBD1 (5 bases). CDR3 length: 14 amino acids. The V end lost 6 bases, the J end lost 2 bases, and 14 bases lay between the germline ends. Germline CDR1 and CDR2: SGHTS and YDEGEE. CDR3 in DNA: TGTGCCAGCACCCCGACAGACAGAAACTATGGCTACACCTTC. It yields the protein CASTPTDRNYGYTF.

The rearrangement uses TRBV4-3 and TRBJ2-2; 7 bases map to TRBD1. Germline trimming cut 4 bases from V and 7 bases from J; bases unmatched to any gene: 6. The CDR3 has 14 amino acids. Germline CDR1 and CDR2: LGHNA and YSLEER. CDR3 in amino acids: CASSLKTGNGELFF. In DNA, the CDR3 is TGCGCCAGCAGCCTAAAGACAGGGAACGGGGAGCTGTTTTTT.

This clone turned up a few times. The V and J genes are TRBV7-9 and TRBJ1-5; possible D gene TRBD1, 6 bases. There are 14 residues in the CDR3. V gave up 5 bases and J gave up 3 bases, with 11 bases separating them. Germline CDR1 SEHNR, CDR2 FQNEAQ (reference sequence). In nucleotides, the CDR3 is TGTGCCAGCAGCGGTACAGGGTTCAATCAGCCCCAGCATTTT. Its translation is CASSGTGFNQPQHF.

The chain joins TRBV28 to TRBJ2-7; TRBD1 is a possible D gene (6 bases). CDR1 and CDR2 (germline): MDHEN, SYDVKM. V lost 5 bases and J 5 bases, leaving 13 bases between the germline ends. The CDR3 has 13 amino acids. As DNA, the CDR3 is TGTGCCAGCAGTCATGGACAGATCCACGAGCAGTACTTC. This encodes CASSHGQIHEQYF.